This T cell receptor beta chain appears in the sequencing data of a study of blood T cell repertoires in COVID-19. Assay: immunoSEQ multiplex PCR; the TCRdb copy retains only in-frame clones and omits some. Of 220,000 or so clones in the sample, about 85% were seen once. Germline V lookup: CDR1 MDHEN, CDR2 SYDVKM. V lost 3 bases and J 4 bases, leaving 9 bases between the germline ends. This CDR3 spans 13 amino acids. The V gene is TRBV28, the J gene TRBJ1-2; TRBD1 is a possible D gene (5 bases). The material sequenced was peripheral blood. The origin of this receptor is a young man with active or convalescent COVID-19. The CDR3 bases are TGTGCCAGCAGTTTGGTGCAGGGCTATGGCTACACCTTC. It encodes CASSLVQGYGYTF.